These T cell receptor beta chains were read from a single sample in a study of T cells in Graves' hyperthyroidism and ophthalmopathy. TCRdb re-called the multiplex PCR reads through MiXCR, storing one row per CDR3 protein. The sample shows 400,000 or so distinct CDR3 sequences, about 14% of them seen only once. The sequencing sample was made of blood. The receptors were sampled from a woman aged 25-40 years with Graves' ophthalmopathy. Each CDR3 is given with its conserved first and last residue.

V: TRBV2
J: TRBJ2-7
CDR3: CASRDSKAAYEQYF

V: TRBV2
J: TRBJ1-5
CDR3: CASSGQPLSQHF

V: TRBV7-9
J: TRBJ2-1
CDR3: CASSLVHGYLDEQFF

V: TRBV20-1
J: TRBJ2-7
CDR3: CSARKPARHEQYF

V: TRBV29-1
J: TRBJ1-2
CDR3: CSVEDRDGYTF

V: TRBV6-1
J: TRBJ2-6
CDR3: CASSPQTGVANVLTF

V: TRBV2
J: TRBJ2-7
CDR3: CAIYTSTSYEQYF

V: TRBV3-1
J: TRBJ1-1
CDR3: CASSRHGPSLGAFF

V: TRBV6-5
J: TRBJ1-2
CDR3: CASSYSGGQTNYGYTF

V: TRBV18
J: TRBJ2-5
CDR3: CASSPPTYETQYF

V: TRBV3-1
J: TRBJ2-5
CDR3: CASSQEGGHGETQYF

V: TRBV2
J: TRBJ2-7
CDR3: CASSERGTASSYEQYF

V: TRBV30
J: TRBJ1-2
CDR3: CARTRDRDYGYTF

V: TRBV12-5
J: TRBJ2-1
CDR3: CASGYRESWETERLNNEQFF

V: TRBV20-1
J: TRBJ1-6
CDR3: CSARGWINSPLHF

V: TRBV2
J: TRBJ2-2
CDR3: CASTFRDAGELFF

V: TRBV20-1
J: TRBJ1-1
CDR3: CSASSGHGVTEAFF

V: TRBV20-1
J: TRBJ1-2
CDR3: CSASRAGTGGNGYTF

V: TRBV28
J: TRBJ2-3
CDR3: CASSLPGQGSGHTSTDTQYF

V: TRBV20-1
J: TRBJ2-2
CDR3: CGGGVSTGELFF

V: TRBV27
J: TRBJ2-6
CDR3: CASTTTGGAPNRPNVLTF